The 27 T cell receptor beta chains presented below share a single source sample, sequenced in a study of Graves' ophthalmopathy and Graves' hyperthyroidism. RNA served as the template for amplifying TCR beta CDR3 regions. Second-round multiplex PCR came after a first-round RT-PCR that employed HTBI primers. A single record per CDR3 protein comes from TCRdb applying MiXCR to the multiplex PCR reads. The repertoire holds approximately 480,000 distinct CDR3 sequences, with approximately 15% as singletons. Sequencing used blood. The receptors come from a woman in her twenties or thirties with Graves' ophthalmopathy.

There are many counts of this clonotype. J is TRBJ1-2 and V is TRBV5-1; 8 bases match TRBD1. The CDR3 is 12 amino acids. CDR1 is SGHRS and CDR2 is YFSETQ in the germline V gene. V was pared by 4 bases and J by 8 bases, with 4 bases of the junction left unmatched. DNA of the CDR3: TGCGCCAGCAGCACCGACAGGGGCGGCTACACCTTC. This encodes CASSTDRGGYTF.

The table lists this clonotype with many counts. The chain employs TRBV11-3 and TRBJ2-5, with D perhaps matching TRBD2 (6 bases). This CDR3 has 15 amino acids. V lost 2 bases and J lost 5, with 15 bases in between. Germline V gene lookup returns CDR1 SGHNT and CDR2 YENEEA. In DNA form, the CDR3 reads TGTGCCAGCAGCTTAAACGATGGAGGGCGGGAGACCCAGTACTTC. Translating gives CASSLNDGGRETQYF.

The sample holds many counts of this clonotype. V usage is TRBV27 and J usage is TRBJ2-7; 9 bases map to TRBD2. CDR1 is MNHEY and CDR2 is SMNVEV in the germline V gene (reference sequence). The CDR3 length is 16 residues. With 4 bases clipped from V and 4 bases from J, the junction kept 11 bases outside the gene matches. As DNA, the CDR3 is TGTGCCAGCAGTTGGAACCCGGGACTAGCAGATTACGAGCAGTACTTC. Amino acid sequence: CASSWNPGLADYEQYF.

This clonotype has a count of ten or more. The chain couples TRBV24-1 to TRBJ1-6; no reliable D call. The CDR3 runs 16 residues. Trimming left V 3 bases short and J 1 base short, with 9 bases between. The germline V gene has CDR1 KGHDR and CDR2 SFDVKD. The CDR3 bases are TGTGCCACCAGTGATGGGAGGTTATCCTATAATTCACCCCTCCACTTT. It specifies CATSDGRLSYNSPLHF.

This clonotype was counted many times. This chain links TRBV28 with TRBJ1-5; no firm D call. Germline values: CDR1 MDHEN, CDR2 SYDVKM. V lost 6 bases and J lost 3, with 15 bases in between. CDR3 length equals 15 residues. Written as DNA, the CDR3 is TGTGCCAGCAGACCGCTCGGGGTAACCAATCAGCCCCAGCATTTT. Protein: CASRPLGVTNQPQHF.

The rearrangement links TRBV6-5 to TRBJ2-5; TRBD1 aligns across 8 bases. The CDR3 consists of 15 residues. The V gene end was trimmed by 2 bases and the J gene end by 5 bases; junction bases not matched to a gene: 7. Germline lookup yields CDR1 MNHEY and CDR2 SVGAGI. The CDR3 DNA reads as TGTGCCAGCAGTTACCTGGACAGGGCCGGTGAGACCCAGTACTTC. Protein sequence: CASSYLDRAGETQYF.

V usage is TRBV27 and J usage is TRBJ2-1; 10 bases align to TRBD1. J was trimmed by 3 bases and V by 5 bases; bases with no gene match: 7. CDR1 and CDR2 from the germline V gene are MNHEY and SMNVEV (reference sequence). The CDR3 runs to 16 residues. The CDR3 sequence: CASSPRDRGDYNEQFF. The DNA for the CDR3 is TGTGCCAGCAGTCCACGGGACAGGGGTGACTACAATGAGCAGTTCTTC.

The table lists this clonotype with many counts. V and J are TRBV12-3 or TRBV12-4 and TRBJ1-5; D perhaps matches TRBD1 (5 bases). V gave up 4 bases and J gave up 8 bases, with 12 bases separating them. The CDR3 contains 13 residues. Here the CDR3 DNA reads TGTGCCAGCAGTTCCTCCCAGGGCAAGCCCCAGCATTTT. Translation gives CASSSSQGKPQHF.

This clonotype was counted only a few times. The chain has TRBV5-5 and TRBJ1-1; a weak D match, TRBD1 (6 bases). Germline assignment: CDR1 SGHKS and CDR2 YYEKEE (reference sequence). This CDR3 comprises 13 residues. Trimming pared 2 bases from V and 4 bases from J, leaving 9 bases between. The CDR3 bases are TGTGCCAGCAGCTTTACAGGGTTCACTGAAGCTTTCTTT. This gives the protein CASSFTGFTEAFF.

CDR3: CASSPNPGAYEQYF. CDR3 nucleotide sequence: TGTGCCAGCAGCCCAAACCCAGGGGCCTACGAGCAGTACTTC. V and J are TRBV5-4 and TRBJ2-7; D perhaps matches TRBD1 (6 bases). The CDR3 is 14 residues long. Per the germline V gene, CDR1 is SGHNT and CDR2 is YYREEE (reference sequence). Trimming cost V 4 bases and J 2 bases, with 13 bases left between them. Drawing the rest from reference TRBV5-4 and TRBJ2-7, the complete variable domain is ETGVTQSPTHLIKTRGQQVTLRCSSQSGHNTVSWYQQALGQGPQFIFQYYREEENGRGNFPPRFSGLQFPNYSSELNVNALELDDSALYLCASSPNPGAYEQYFGPGTRLTVT.

This clonotype has at least ten counts. This sequence joins TRBV12-3 or TRBV12-4 and TRBJ2-4, with 8 positions matching TRBD1. This CDR3 spans 17 amino acids. V lost 4 bases to trimming and J lost 0 bases; unmatched junction nucleotides: 8. The CDR3 nucleotides read TGTGCCAGCAGTTCGGGGACAGGCCTCCTAGCCAAAAACATTCAGTACTTC. This codes for CASSSGTGLLAKNIQYF.

This chain connects TRBV6-2 or TRBV6-3 to TRBJ1-1, with D possibly matching TRBD1 (5 bases). This CDR3 spans 16 amino acids. Germline-derived CDR1 and CDR2 are MNHEY and SVGEGT. The V and J ends lost 7 bases and 5 bases respectively, with 23 bases between them. The CDR3 DNA reads TGTGCCAGCACCGGGGGGGGATTAGACGGGAGTACTGAAGCTTTCTTT. Translating gives CASTGGGLDGSTEAFF.

This clonotype occurred many times. This chain's CDR3 is CASGGQGGSSGNTIYF. The CDR3 DNA is TGTGCCAGCGGAGGACAGGGCGGGAGCTCTGGAAACACCATATATTTT. This sequence joins TRBV6-1 and TRBJ1-3, with 8 bases identical to TRBD1. This CDR3 spans 16 amino acids. CDR1 and CDR2 from the germline V gene are MNHNS and SASEGT. V lost 8 bases and J lost 0; bases outside the gene matches: 9.

This clonotype occurred many times. CDR3: CASSLAAYGYTF. The CDR3, as DNA: TGTGCCAGCAGCCTAGCCGCCTATGGCTACACCTTC. The chain combines TRBV9 with TRBJ1-2; D is unresolved. The V end was cut by 4 bases, the J end by 4 bases, with 8 bases between. The CDR3 extends over 12 amino acids. Germline-derived CDR1 and CDR2 are SGDLS and YYNGEE.

This clonotype came up many times. An end of the junction differs from the germline gene, which may be a read error. V gene TRBV2 combines with J gene TRBJ1-2; 9 nucleotides align to TRBD1. The CDR3 runs 13 residues. Germline assignment: CDR1 SNHLY and CDR2 FYNNEI. Here the CDR3 DNA reads TGTGCCAGCAGTGAATCCCCCGGGACAGGGCCCTTCTTC. Translation gives CASSESPGTGPFF. The entire variable domain, with the rest obtained from reference TRBV2 and TRBJ1-2, is as follows: EPEVTQTPSHQVTQMGQEVILRCVPISNHLYFYWYRQILGQKVEFLVSFYNNEISEKSEIFDDQFSVERPDGSNFTLKIRSTKLEDSAMYFCASSESPGTGPFFGSGTRLTVV.

This clonotype was recorded many times. V gene TRBV12-3 or TRBV12-4 combines with J gene TRBJ1-5; the match to TRBD1 covers 9 bases. V lost 4 bases, J lost 7 bases, and 5 bases stayed unmatched. The CDR3 covers 14 residues. CDR3 bases: TGTGCCAGCAGTTCGACAGGGGGGCGCCAGCCCCAGCATTTT. This encodes CASSSTGGRQPQHF.

This clonotype occurred many times. This rearrangement joins TRBV20-1 to TRBJ2-5, with 8 bases fitting TRBD2. V trimming: 0 bases; J trimming: 2 bases; junction bases outside the gene matches: 8. Germline V lookup: CDR1 DFQATT, CDR2 SNEGSKA (reference sequence). This CDR3 has 16 amino acids. The CDR3 is CSARDPRTSRQETQYF. CDR3 nucleotide sequence: TGCAGTGCTAGAGATCCCAGGACTAGCAGACAAGAGACCCAGTACTTC.

Ten or more counts support this clonotype. The chain carries TRBV20-1 and TRBJ2-7; a possible D gene is TRBD1 (5 bases). The germline CDR1 and CDR2 sequences are DFQATT and SNEGSKA (reference sequence). V shed 2 bases and J shed 7 bases, with 9 bases lying between them. The CDR3 is made up of 11 amino acids. CDR3 protein: CSARRQREQYF. CDR3 coding DNA: TGCAGTGCTAGAAGACAGAGAGAGCAGTACTTC.

This clonotype was counted ten times or more. J is TRBJ2-5 and V is TRBV30; 8 nucleotides agree with TRBD1. This CDR3 spans 14 amino acids. Germline trimming cut 2 bases from V and 2 bases from J; bases unmatched to any gene: 4. Germline CDR1 GTSNPN, CDR2 SVGIG (reference sequence). The CDR3 spells CAWSKDRDQETQYF. The CDR3 DNA is TGTGCCTGGAGTAAGGACAGGGATCAAGAGACCCAGTACTTC.

This clonotype was observed many times. The CDR3 spells CASSELGWNTEAFF. CDR3 sequence (DNA): TGTGCCAGCAGTGAGTTGGGGTGGAACACTGAAGCTTTCTTT. This sequence joins TRBV2 and TRBJ1-1; D call uncertain. The germline V and J ends were trimmed by 3 bases and 1 base, with 9 bases remaining between them. The CDR3 extends over 14 amino acids. Germline lookup yields CDR1 SNHLY and CDR2 FYNNEI.

On this clonotype: A much bigger clone sits one base away, suggesting this may be a read error. This CDR3 is missing its conserved last phenylalanine or tryptophan, likely due to a read error. The V gene is TRBV2, the J gene TRBJ2-5, with 9 bases fitting TRBD2. The V gene's germline CDR1 is SNHLY and CDR2 FYNNEI. This CDR3 comprises 16 residues. The V segment lost 4 bases and the J segment 4 bases; nucleotides outside the gene matches: 10. The CDR3 DNA reads TGTGCCAGCAGTGGGGCGGGAGGGCCCGAAAGAGAGACCCAGTACCTC. Translating gives CASSGAGGPERETQYL.

This clonotype was seen ten or more times. A much larger clone lies a single base off, so this may be a read error. The rearrangement uses TRBV28 and TRBJ2-7; no reliable D call. The germline CDR1 and CDR2 sequences are MDHEN and SYDVKM. This CDR3 has 11 residues. V lost 5 bases, J lost 3 bases, and 5 bases lay in between. CDR3 protein: CASSVHYEQYF. CDR3 coding DNA: TGTGCCAGCAGTGTTCACTACGAGCAGTACTTC.

Concerning this clonotype itself: A much larger clone lies a single base off, so this may be a read error. The chain recombines TRBV27 with TRBJ2-5; D may be TRBD1 (6 bases). Germline CDR1 is MNHEY and CDR2 is SMNVEV (reference sequence). CDR3 length: 14 residues. The CDR3 bases are TGTGCCAGCAGTTTTTATGGGGGCCAAGAGACCAAGTACTTC. Translating it yields CASSFYGGQETKYF.

There are many counts of this clonotype. This sequence joins TRBV7-2 and TRBJ1-2; D unclear. The CDR3 runs 14 residues. The germline V gene encodes CDR1 SGHTA and CDR2 FQGNSA. The V end was cut by 7 bases, the J end by 2 bases, with 14 bases between. The CDR3 coding sequence is TGTGCCAGCACCTTGGGGAGTGTGAACTATGGCTACACCTTC. Residues: CASTLGSVNYGYTF.

This chain uses TRBV28 with TRBJ1-6; perhaps TRBD1 as D (5 bases). The CDR3 is 17 residues long. CDR1 MDHEN and CDR2 SYDVKM come from the germline V gene. V dropped 7 bases and J dropped 7 bases, with 23 bases sitting between them. CDR3 nucleotides: TGTGCCAGCATCCCAGGTGCCGGGGACCTATTAAATTCACCCCTCCACTTT. It is translated as CASIPGAGDLLNSPLHF.

In its sample, this clonotype was seen many times. V usage is TRBV28 and J usage is TRBJ1-2; D possibly corresponds to TRBD1 (5 bases). The germline V and J ends were trimmed by 3 bases and 6 bases, with 11 bases remaining between them. This CDR3 has 13 amino acids. Looked up from germline, CDR1 is MDHEN and CDR2 is SYDVKM. CDR3 region: CASSLAVGDGYTF. Written as DNA, the CDR3 is TGTGCCAGCAGTTTGGCGGTGGGGGATGGCTACACCTTC.

At least ten counts were recorded for this clonotype. This chain joins TRBV6-1 and TRBJ1-5, with 7 bases lining up with TRBD1. Germline trimming cut 0 bases from V and 6 bases from J; bases unmatched to any gene: 5. This CDR3 spans 15 amino acids. Germline V CDR1 and CDR2: MNHNS, SASEGT. This CDR3 reads CASSEAGGFGQPQHF. CDR3 bases: TGTGCCAGCAGTGAAGCAGGGGGCTTTGGTCAGCCCCAGCATTTT.